This T cell receptor beta chain was recovered during a study of blood T cell repertoires in COVID-19 (dated by TCRdb to the early 2020s). Describing the broader study: The collaborator samples originated in the United States, Italy and Spain and spanned the acute and convalescent phases of COVID-19. The prospective study material was composed of cDNA or gDNA derived from T cells, B-cell-depleted T cells, or PBMCs. Deeply sampled blood TCRbeta repertoires from subjects exposed to, actively infected with, or recovered from COVID-19 were included in the dataset. The repertoires were released in a freely available public database intended as a resource for research on the immune response to SARS-CoV-2. The samples were drawn from the first 160 participants of the ongoing ImmuneRACE study and from about 1,200 subjects provided by 6 global collaborators. Nearly every sample came with metadata listing a de-identified subject ID, COVID-19 status, age in years and sex. Where HLA class I and class II types were available, the types were taken from metadata supplied by the sample provider, not from assay-based typing.

One collaborating source in Seattle enrolled patients while the patients were actively infected and followed the patients over time throughout the course of disease. Collaborating institutions collected whole blood in K2EDTA tubes following their own protocols. Collaborator samples were shipped for TCRbeta analysis as frozen whole blood, isolated PBMCs, or DNA extracted from either sample type. Broad study findings and their caveats: How much clinical and demographic metadata was included differed by source and by participant, and the metadata was provided uncurated.

Details on this clone: The target of this receptor is not known. The sample holds no much larger clone one base away, and base qualities are not on file.

TCRbeta CDR3 regions were amplified from genomic DNA by means of the immunoSEQ Assay, a bias-controlled multiplex PCR. The original methods were these. The number of nucleated cells in each sample was estimated from the amplification of reference gene primers within the assay. To quantify the absolute abundance of each unique TCRbeta CDR3 rearrangement, sequence reads were collapsed and filtered. Productive Simpson clonality was computed per sample as the square root of Simpson's diversity index over productive rearrangements. The immuneACCESS repertoire file appears here via TCRdb, limited to in-frame rearrangements. These files lack a portion of the clones; in checked studies, under half of the deficit traces to unresolved V genes, and the cause of the others is not known. The D gene and trimming were derived from the DNA, and the V and J assignments and clone size from that table. The sample table shows 300,000 to 400,000 clones, and around 92% are seen once. In total, the top ten clones hold around 3% of the sample.

V lost 0 bases and J lost 0 bases; the stretch between them is 12 bases long. The CDR3 measures 17 amino acids from cysteine to phenylalanine. The only DNA kept is the CDR3, 51 bases in frame from the first base. The germline V gene sets CDR1 to KGHSH and CDR2 to LQKENI. This TCR was sampled from a woman in her 30s with COVID-19, enrolled during active disease. The specimen was peripheral blood. The chain links TRBV18 with TRBJ2-1; the D gene identity is not certain. The CDR3 reads as follows: CASSPPSSASSYNEQFF. The bases read TGTGCCAGCTCACCACCTTCCAGCGCTAGCTCCTACAATGAGCAGTTCTTC.